This T cell receptor beta chain was recovered during a study of T cell changes during pregnancy in multiple sclerosis. CDR3 length equals 13 residues. Per the germline V gene, CDR1 is SGHTA and CDR2 is FQGNSA. V lost 5 bases and J lost 4, with 11 bases in between. Produced via immunoSEQ multiplex PCR; TCRdb's table is partial and in-frame only. Among some 42,000 clones listed, roughly 85% were seen once. The TCR originated in a female donor with multiple sclerosis, enrolled in a pregnancy study. The sequences come from CD4+ T cells from peripheral blood mononuclear cells, collected after pregnancy. V usage is TRBV7-2 and J usage is TRBJ1-2, with D unresolved. The CDR3 protein is CASSTGNAYGYTF. CDR3 DNA sequence: TGTGCCAGCAGCACCGGGAACGCCTATGGCTACACCTTC.